The source of this T cell receptor (beta chain) is a study of CD8 T cells in Susac syndrome. As for the study in general: Patients with Susac syndrome were therapy-naive, on corticosteroids, or on intravenous immunoglobulin alone at blood draw. Study-wide results and caveats: It was acknowledged in the study that its TCR sequencing and HLA analysis involved a relatively small number of individuals.

As to this clonotype: The antigen is unknown.

CD8+ and CD4+ T cells from blood underwent TCR beta sequencing, which was carried out in a high-throughput format. FACS was used to enrich TEMRA cells, whereas the CD8+ and CD4+ T cells were obtained by negative isolation. V was shortened by 7 bases and J by 4 bases, with 11 bases between the two germline ends. The CDR3 sequence is 12 residues long. Germline V gene data show CDR1 as MNHNY and CDR2 as SVGAGI (reference sequence). A quantity of about 0.5 to 1 ug RNA underwent reverse transcription using random hexamers. TCRdb called the immunoSEQ multiplex PCR reads again in MiXCR, with one record for every CDR3 protein. The table records about 24,000 distinct CDR3 sequences, 80% to 95% of them present only once.

Specimen: CD8+ T cells from PBMCs. V is TRBV6-6 and J is TRBJ2-7; D unresolved. The clonotype originates from a human donor with Susac syndrome. CDR3 nucleotide sequence: TGTGCCAGCACTCGCGGTCCGTACGAGCAGTACTTC. Translation: CASTRGPYEQYF.